Below are 30 T cell receptor beta chains sequenced from a single sample in a study of shared T cell receptors in the human thymus. The method was immunoSEQ multiplex PCR; TCRdb's version includes in-frame clones alone and lacks a portion of them. The sample lists about 710,000 clones, about 90% occurring once. Separately, the same data were catalogued under a study of human thymus T cells.

Sequencing was carried out using thymocytes. These receptors were collected from a boy in the first two years of life with a congenital heart defect.

The V and J genes are TRBV9 and TRBJ1-1; maybe TRBD1 (6 bases). This CDR3 spans 18 amino acids. The germline V gene has CDR1 SGDLS and CDR2 YYNGEE. Trimming removed 4 bases at V and 1 base at J, with 23 bases between. The CDR3 sequence is CASSPTDPRGGRNTEAFF. For the CDR3, the DNA is TGTGCCAGCAGCCCGACCGACCCAAGGGGGGGACGGAACACTGAAGCTTTCTTT.

This chain joins TRBV28 and TRBJ1-1; maybe TRBD1 (5 bases). The CDR3 is made up of 15 amino acids. Trimming shortened V by 2 bases and J by 5 bases, and 15 bases separated the two germline ends. Per the germline V gene, CDR1 is MDHEN and CDR2 is SYDVKM. CDR3 DNA: TGTGCCAGCAGTTTACGGGGGGTCGCGGGGACTGAAGCTTTCTTT. It yields the protein CASSLRGVAGTEAFF.

The chain uses TRBV7-2 and TRBJ2-5, with 9 positions matching TRBD2. V trimming: 5 bases; J trimming: 4 bases; junction bases outside the gene matches: 17. Per the germline V gene, CDR1 is SGHTA and CDR2 is FQGNSA. The CDR3 spans 18 residues. CDR3 residues: CASSQSRLAGFGLETQYF. Here the CDR3 DNA reads TGTGCCAGCAGCCAATCGCGGCTAGCGGGGTTCGGGTTAGAGACCCAGTACTTC.

J is TRBJ2-5 and V is TRBV13; TRBD1 agrees at 8 bases. The CDR3 sequence is 14 residues long. Germline trimming cut 5 bases from V and 3 bases from J; bases unmatched to any gene: 5. Per the germline V gene, CDR1 is PRHDT and CDR2 is FYEKMQ (reference sequence). The CDR3 reads CASSRGQGEETQYF. For the CDR3, the DNA is TGTGCCAGCAGCCGTGGACAGGGCGAAGAGACCCAGTACTTC.

The chain employs TRBV18 and TRBJ2-2; a weak D match, TRBD1 (7 bases). The CDR3 is made up of 18 amino acids. V gave up 1 base and J gave up 3 bases, with 18 bases separating them. Looked up from germline, CDR1 is KGHSH and CDR2 is LQKENI. The chain's CDR3 is CASSPRAGGLVDTGELFF. CDR3 nucleotides: TGTGCCAGCTCACCACGCGCAGGGGGGCTAGTTGACACCGGGGAGCTGTTTTTT.

The chain employs TRBV28 and TRBJ1-4; TRBD1 agrees at 8 bases. The V gene's germline CDR1 is MDHEN and CDR2 SYDVKM. The V and J ends lost 5 bases and 2 bases, in that order; junction bases with no gene match: 19. This CDR3 is 20 amino acids long. The CDR3 DNA sequence: TGTGCCAGCAGTCAACACCGCGGGACAGGAGCAAGATTGACTAATGAAAAACTGTTTTTT. This codes for CASSQHRGTGARLTNEKLFF. The full variable domain, its missing parts supplied by reference TRBV28 and TRBJ1-4, is DVKVTQSSRYLVKRTGEKVFLECVQDMDHENMFWYRQDPGLGLRLIYFSYDVKMKEKGDIPEGYSVSREKKERFSLILESASTNQTSMYLCASSQHRGTGARLTNEKLFFGSGTQLSVL.

The chain carries TRBV7-9 and TRBJ2-7; 7 nucleotides line up with TRBD2. This CDR3 is built from 16 residues. From germline, CDR1 is SEHNR and CDR2 FQNEAQ (reference sequence). V was clipped by 7 bases and J by 2 bases; unmatched bases: 14. CDR3 loop: CASKLAGASGTYEQYF. CDR3 bases: TGTGCCAGCAAGCTTGCCGGGGCTAGCGGAACCTACGAGCAGTACTTC.

The chain joins TRBV6-5 to TRBJ1-1, with 7 bases fitting TRBD1. The CDR3 runs 12 residues. The germline CDR1 and CDR2 sequences are MNHEY and SVGAGI. Trimming cost V 4 bases and J 9 bases; bases outside gene matches: 5. CDR3 region: CASSWGDSKAFF. The CDR3 DNA is TGTGCCAGCAGTTGGGGGGACAGTAAAGCTTTCTTT.

CDR3: CASGGAHRLEKLFF. Written as DNA, the CDR3 is TGTGCCAGCGGGGGCGCACACCGATTGGAAAAACTGTTTTTT. V usage is TRBV6-6 and J usage is TRBJ1-4, with D perhaps TRBD1 (6 bases). Trimming cost V 8 bases and J 8 bases, with 18 bases left between them. Germline assignment: CDR1 MNHNY and CDR2 SVGAGI (reference sequence). This CDR3 region has 14 residues.

V is TRBV5-5 and J is TRBJ2-1; a weak D match, TRBD1 (5 bases). Germline V gene lookup returns CDR1 SGHKS and CDR2 YYEKEE (reference sequence). The V end was cut by 4 bases, the J end by 9 bases, with 17 bases between. The CDR3 covers 14 residues. The CDR3 sequence: CASSPTVDRGEQFF. The CDR3 coding sequence is TGTGCCAGCAGCCCGACAGTCGATCGAGGTGAGCAGTTCTTC.

This chain joins TRBV6-5 and TRBJ1-3; 7 bases map to TRBD1. The length of the CDR3 is 15 residues. Germline V gene sequence: CDR1 MNHEY, CDR2 SVGAGI. Trimming at V came to 2 bases and at J to 4 bases, leaving 5 bases not matched to a gene. CDR3 sequence (DNA): TGTGCCAGCAGTTACACGACAGGGTACGGAAACACCATATATTTT. Translated, it gives CASSYTTGYGNTIYF.

This clone has only one observation. The chain recombines TRBV15 with TRBJ2-1; 7 nucleotides match TRBD1. Looked up from germline, CDR1 is LNHNV and CDR2 is YYDKDF (reference sequence). The V gene end was trimmed by 1 base and the J gene end by 0 bases; junction bases not matched to a gene: 0. This CDR3 has 15 residues. CDR3 nucleotides: TGTGCCACCAGCAGAGGGACAGGCTCCTACAATGAGCAGTTCTTC. Amino acids: CATSRGTGSYNEQFF. Full variable domain (outside the CDR3, taken from reference TRBV15 and TRBJ2-1): DAMVIQNPRYQVTQFGKPVTLSCSQTLNHNVMYWYQQKSSQAPKLLFHYYDKDFNNEADTPDNFQSRRPNTSFCFLDIRSPGLGDTAMYLCATSRGTGSYNEQFFGPGTRLTVL.

V usage is TRBV11-2 and J usage is TRBJ2-7; 8 bases align to TRBD1. The germline V gene has CDR1 SGHAT and CDR2 FQNNGV. The CDR3 is 16 amino acids. V was clipped by 5 bases and J by 5 bases; unmatched bases: 14. DNA for the CDR3: TGTGCCAGCAGCGACTGGAGTCGGGACAGGCGCAACGAGCAGTACTTC. Translation: CASSDWSRDRRNEQYF.

This clone came up once. The chain carries TRBV7-2 and TRBJ2-2; 8 positions agree with TRBD1. The trim removed 5 bases at V and 7 bases at J, leaving 9 bases unmatched. In germline, CDR1 is SGHTA, CDR2 FQGNSA. This CDR3 spans 15 amino acids. The CDR3 DNA reads as TGTGCCAGCAGCATACGCAGGGGGCCGGGCGGGGAGCTGTTTTTT. Translated, it gives CASSIRRGPGGELFF.

V usage is TRBV28 and J usage is TRBJ2-5, with TRBD2 identical over 15 bases. V lost 10 bases and J lost 4; bases outside the gene matches: 13. This CDR3 is 17 amino acids long. Per germline, CDR1 MDHEN and CDR2 SYDVKM. The CDR3 coding sequence is TGTGCCACCGTGACCGGGACTAGCGGGGGGCGACTAGAGACCCAGTACTTC. This encodes CATVTGTSGGRLETQYF. Based on the CDR3 plus reference TRBV28 and TRBJ2-5, the full variable domain is DVKVTQSSRYLVKRTGEKVFLECVQDMDHENMFWYRQDPGLGLRLIYFSYDVKMKEKGDIPEGYSVSREKKERFSLILESASTNQTSMYLCATVTGTSGGRLETQYFGPGTRLLVL.

This clone came up once. This chain links TRBV15 with TRBJ2-7, with 7 bases matching TRBD1. CDR1 LNHNV and CDR2 YYDKDF come from the germline V gene (reference sequence). This CDR3 region has 16 residues. The V segment lost 0 bases and the J segment 3 bases; nucleotides outside the gene matches: 8. This CDR3 is CATSRDTGEGIYEQYF. CDR3 in DNA: TGTGCCACCAGCAGAGATACAGGGGAAGGGATCTACGAGCAGTACTTC. The full variable domain, with the rest looked up from reference TRBV15 and TRBJ2-7, is DAMVIQNPRYQVTQFGKPVTLSCSQTLNHNVMYWYQQKSSQAPKLLFHYYDKDFNNEADTPDNFQSRRPNTSFCFLDIRSPGLGDTAMYLCATSRDTGEGIYEQYFGPGTRLTVT.

The chain is built from TRBV19 and TRBJ2-5; D perhaps matches TRBD1 (6 bases). The length of the CDR3 is 13 residues. Per germline, CDR1 LNHDA and CDR2 SQIVND (reference sequence). V dropped 3 bases and J dropped 5 bases, with 10 bases sitting between them. The CDR3 DNA sequence: TGTGCCAGTAGTATCCAGGGGCCTGAGACCCAGTACTTC. Translation: CASSIQGPETQYF.

The rearrangement joins TRBV11-3 to TRBJ1-5; no firm D call. Per the germline V gene, CDR1 is SGHNT and CDR2 is YENEEA. CDR3 size: 12 residues. V lost 6 bases to trimming and J lost 4 bases, with 7 bases between them. CDR3 DNA sequence: TGTGCCAGCAGTGACTTGAATCAGCCCCAGCATTTT. Encoded protein: CASSDLNQPQHF.

V usage is TRBV4-2 and J usage is TRBJ2-5, with 10 nucleotides matching TRBD1. In germline, CDR1 is LGHNA, CDR2 YNFKEQ. The CDR3 totals 19 residues. V lost 3 bases to trimming and J lost 3 bases; unmatched junction nucleotides: 16. As DNA, the CDR3 is TGTGCCAGCAGCCACCGCATAGGGGTAGGGGACAGGGGTAAAGAGACCCAGTACTTC. The encoded protein is CASSHRIGVGDRGKETQYF.

The sample holds one count of this clone. The CDR3 is CASSPRQALTGELFF. The CDR3 nucleotides read TGTGCCAGCAGTCCAAGACAGGCGCTCACCGGGGAGCTGTTTTTT. V gene TRBV6-5 combines with J gene TRBJ2-2; maybe TRBD1 (6 bases). Germline CDR1 MNHEY, CDR2 SVGAGI. The ends were cut back, 5 bases at V and 4 bases at J, with 14 bases in the middle. The CDR3 spans 15 residues.

V gene TRBV13 combines with J gene TRBJ1-1; D remains ambiguous. CDR1 and CDR2 from the germline V gene are PRHDT and FYEKMQ (reference sequence). This CDR3 spans 14 amino acids. V lost 5 bases, J lost 0 bases, and 10 bases lay in between. As DNA, the CDR3 is TGTGCCAGCAGCCCAACAGTAGTGAACACTGAAGCTTTCTTT. Translated, it gives CASSPTVVNTEAFF.

This clone has more than one count but fewer than ten. V gene TRBV27 combines with J gene TRBJ1-3; 9 bases match TRBD1. Germline trimming cut 5 bases from V and 1 base from J; bases unmatched to any gene: 12. CDR1 is MNHEY, CDR2 SMNVEV, per germline (reference sequence). This CDR3 comprises 18 residues. The CDR3 region is CASSPSRRDRASGNTIYF. CDR3 bases: TGTGCCAGCAGTCCCTCGCGCCGGGACAGGGCATCTGGAAACACCATATATTTT.

The chain joins TRBV6-1 to TRBJ2-7; the match to TRBD1 covers 10 bases. Trimming at V came to 2 bases and at J to 5 bases, leaving 9 bases not matched to a gene. This CDR3 is 16 amino acids long. Germline V gives CDR1 MNHNS, CDR2 SASEGT. DNA for the CDR3: TGTGCCAGCAGTGAAAGTTTCCGGGACAGGGGAGACGAGCAGTACTTC. It yields the protein CASSESFRDRGDEQYF.

This clone was observed a single time. The chain combines TRBV4-1 with TRBJ2-1; TRBD2 agrees at 11 bases. The junction had 20 bases not matched to a gene; V was cut back by 1 base and J by 9 bases. Germline V gene data show CDR1 as MGHRA and CDR2 as YSYEKL. CDR3 size: 20 residues. The chain's CDR3 is CASSQGLSGRAREISGEQFF. Written as DNA, the CDR3 is TGCGCCAGCAGCCAAGGTCTTAGCGGGAGGGCTAGGGAGATCTCGGGTGAGCAGTTCTTC.

The chain couples TRBV6-6 to TRBJ2-1; 14 bases map to TRBD2. Germline values: CDR1 MNHNY, CDR2 SVGAGI (reference sequence). This CDR3 contains 16 residues. V was clipped by 4 bases and J by 6 bases; unmatched bases: 5. In DNA, the CDR3 is TGTGCCAGCAGTTGTTCCGGGACTAGCGGGGGCAATGAGCAGTTCTTC. Residues: CASSCSGTSGGNEQFF.

Regarding this clone: Other nucleotide sequences from this sample produce the same CDR3. J is TRBJ2-7 and V is TRBV9, with 10 bases identical to TRBD1. CDR3 size: 14 residues. Germline lookup yields CDR1 SGDLS and CDR2 YYNGEE. Unmatched junction bases numbered 2, after V lost 2 bases and J lost 3 bases. The CDR3 sequence: CASSVGTGDYEQYF. Written as DNA, the CDR3 is TGTGCCAGCAGCGTCGGGACAGGGGACTACGAGCAGTACTTC.

The J gene is TRBJ2-3, the V gene TRBV4-1; perhaps TRBD2 as D (5 bases). Germline lookup yields CDR1 MGHRA and CDR2 YSYEKL. There are 15 residues in the CDR3. V lost 4 bases and J lost 1, with 12 bases in between. The CDR3 spells CASSPWTGRTDTQYF. The CDR3 DNA is TGCGCCAGCAGCCCGTGGACTGGACGCACAGATACGCAGTATTTT.

The genes are TRBV9 and TRBJ1-1; maybe TRBD1 (6 bases). Germline loops: CDR1 SGDLS, CDR2 YYNGEE. The germline V and J ends were trimmed by 4 bases and 1 base, with 11 bases remaining between them. The CDR3 sequence is 14 residues long. This CDR3 is CASSSRGGNTEAFF. In DNA, the CDR3 is TGTGCCAGCAGCTCAAGAGGGGGGAACACTGAAGCTTTCTTT. The variable domain in full, with the rest retrieved from reference TRBV9 and TRBJ1-1, is DSGVTQTPKHLITATGQRVTLRCSPRSGDLSVYWYQQSLDQGLQFLIQYYNGEERAKGNILERFSAQQFPDLHSELNLSSLELGDSALYFCASSSRGGNTEAFFGQGTRLTVV.

This sequence joins TRBV5-1 and TRBJ1-1; 8 bases map to TRBD1. Germline CDR1 SGHRS, CDR2 YFSETQ. The CDR3 totals 17 residues. Trimming cost V 4 bases and J 0 bases; bases outside gene matches: 11. The CDR3 spells CASSERTGFSMNTEAFF. CDR3 coding DNA: TGCGCCAGCAGCGAAAGGACAGGGTTTAGTATGAACACTGAAGCTTTCTTT. Filled out from reference TRBV5-1 and TRBJ1-1, the complete variable domain reads KAGVTQTPRYLIKTRGQQVTLSCSPISGHRSVSWYQQTPGQGLQFLFEYFSETQRNKGNFPGRFSGRQFSNSRSEMNVSTLELGDSALYLCASSERTGFSMNTEAFFGQGTRLTVV.

This clone turned up a few times. The chain is built from TRBV19 and TRBJ2-2, with D unclear. The CDR3 sequence is 16 residues long. With 3 bases removed from V and 0 bases from J, the gap between germline ends came to 11 bases. Germline assignment: CDR1 LNHDA and CDR2 SQIVND (reference sequence). The DNA of the CDR3 is TGTGCCAGTAGTATTCCCCTCCCAGCGAACACCGGGGAGCTGTTTTTT. It specifies CASSIPLPANTGELFF.